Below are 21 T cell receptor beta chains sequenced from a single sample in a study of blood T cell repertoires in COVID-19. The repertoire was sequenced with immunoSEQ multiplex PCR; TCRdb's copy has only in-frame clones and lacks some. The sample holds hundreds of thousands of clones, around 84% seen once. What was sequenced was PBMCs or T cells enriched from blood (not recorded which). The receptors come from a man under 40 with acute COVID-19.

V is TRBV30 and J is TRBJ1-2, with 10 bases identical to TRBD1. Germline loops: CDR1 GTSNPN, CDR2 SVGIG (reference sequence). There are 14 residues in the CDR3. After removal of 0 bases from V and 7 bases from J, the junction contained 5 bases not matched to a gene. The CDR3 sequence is CAWSVRQGAGGYTF. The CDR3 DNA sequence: TGTGCCTGGAGTGTACGACAGGGGGCCGGTGGCTACACCTTC.

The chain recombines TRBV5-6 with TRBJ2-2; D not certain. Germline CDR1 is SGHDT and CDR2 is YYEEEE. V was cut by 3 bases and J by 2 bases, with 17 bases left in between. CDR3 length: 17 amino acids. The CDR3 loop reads CASSSALLGGNTGELFF. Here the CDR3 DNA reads TGTGCCAGCAGCTCAGCCTTATTAGGCGGTAACACCGGGGAGCTGTTTTTT. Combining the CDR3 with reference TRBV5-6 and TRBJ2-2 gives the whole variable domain DAGVTQSPTHLIKTRGQQVTLRCSPKSGHDTVSWYQQALGQGPQFIFQYYEEEERQRGNFPDRFSGHQFPNYSSELNVNALLLGDSALYLCASSSALLGGNTGELFFGEGSRLTVL.

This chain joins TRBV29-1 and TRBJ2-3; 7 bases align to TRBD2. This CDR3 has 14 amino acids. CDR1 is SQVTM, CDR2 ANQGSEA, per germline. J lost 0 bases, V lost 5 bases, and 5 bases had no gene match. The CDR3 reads CSVKAGSSTDTQYF. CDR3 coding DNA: TGCAGCGTTAAAGCGGGATCTAGCACAGATACGCAGTATTTT.

In DNA, the CDR3 is TGTGCCAGCAGTCTGACAGGGAGATTGACTGAAGCTTTCTTT. Encoded protein: CASSLTGRLTEAFF. The V call is TRBV28, the J call TRBJ1-1, with 7 bases lining up with TRBD1. The CDR3 extends over 14 amino acids. Losses at the gene ends were 5 bases for V and 5 bases for J; bases not matched to a gene: 8. Per the germline V gene, CDR1 is MDHEN and CDR2 is SYDVKM.

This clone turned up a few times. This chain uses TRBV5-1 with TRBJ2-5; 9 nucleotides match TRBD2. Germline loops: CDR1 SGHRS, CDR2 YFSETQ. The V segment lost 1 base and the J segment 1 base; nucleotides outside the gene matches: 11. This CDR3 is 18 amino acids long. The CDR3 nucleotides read TGCGCCAGCAGCTTGAGGGTAGCGGGGGCGAACGTCCAAGAGACCCAGTACTTC. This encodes CASSLRVAGANVQETQYF.

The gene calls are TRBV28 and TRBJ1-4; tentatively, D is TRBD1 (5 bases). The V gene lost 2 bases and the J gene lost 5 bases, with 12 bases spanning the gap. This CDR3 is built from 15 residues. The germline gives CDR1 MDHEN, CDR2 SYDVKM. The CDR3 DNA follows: TGTGCCAGCAGTTTAAGGGCAGGGTTCAATGAAAAACTGTTTTTT. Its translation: CASSLRAGFNEKLFF.

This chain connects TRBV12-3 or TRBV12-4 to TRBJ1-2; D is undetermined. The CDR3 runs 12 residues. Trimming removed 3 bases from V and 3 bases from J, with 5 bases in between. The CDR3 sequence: CASSFGDYGYTF. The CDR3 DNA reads TGTGCCAGCAGTTTCGGGGACTATGGCTACACCTTC.

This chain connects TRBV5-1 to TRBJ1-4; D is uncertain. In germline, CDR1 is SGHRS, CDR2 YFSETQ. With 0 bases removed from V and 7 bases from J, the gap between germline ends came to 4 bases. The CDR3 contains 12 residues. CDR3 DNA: TGCGCCAGCAGCTTGGACGGTGAAAAACTGTTTTTT. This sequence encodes CASSLDGEKLFF.

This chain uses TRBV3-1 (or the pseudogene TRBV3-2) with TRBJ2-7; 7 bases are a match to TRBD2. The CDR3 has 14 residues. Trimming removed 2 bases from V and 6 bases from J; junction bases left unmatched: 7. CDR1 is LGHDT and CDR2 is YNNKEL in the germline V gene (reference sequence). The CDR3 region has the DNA TGTGCCAGCAGCCAAAAGTGGGGGGGTGGCGAGCAGTACTTC. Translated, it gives CASSQKWGGGEQYF.

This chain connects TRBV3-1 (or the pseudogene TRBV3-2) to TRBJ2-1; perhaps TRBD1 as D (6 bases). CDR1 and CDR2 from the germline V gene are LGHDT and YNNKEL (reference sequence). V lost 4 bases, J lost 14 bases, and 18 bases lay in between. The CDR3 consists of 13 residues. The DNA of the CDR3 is TGTGCCAGCAGCCCGTTATCAGGGGCTGGAAAGTTCTTC. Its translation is CASSPLSGAGKFF.

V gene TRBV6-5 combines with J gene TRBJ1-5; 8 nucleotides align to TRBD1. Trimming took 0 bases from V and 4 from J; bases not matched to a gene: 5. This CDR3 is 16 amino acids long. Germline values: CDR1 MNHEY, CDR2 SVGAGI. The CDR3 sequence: CASSYSARGLNQPQHF. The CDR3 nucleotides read TGTGCCAGCAGTTACTCGGCCAGGGGGCTTAATCAGCCCCAGCATTTT.

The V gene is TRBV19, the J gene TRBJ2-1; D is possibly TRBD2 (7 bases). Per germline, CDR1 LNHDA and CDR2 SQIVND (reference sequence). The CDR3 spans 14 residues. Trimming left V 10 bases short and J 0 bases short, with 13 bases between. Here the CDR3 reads CATKGGVSYNEQFF. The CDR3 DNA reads TGTGCCACCAAGGGGGGGGTCTCCTACAATGAGCAGTTCTTC.

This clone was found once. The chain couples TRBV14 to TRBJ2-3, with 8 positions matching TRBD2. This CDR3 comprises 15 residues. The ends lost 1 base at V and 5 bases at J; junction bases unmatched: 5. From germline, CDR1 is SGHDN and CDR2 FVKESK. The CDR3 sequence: CASSQAGGRVDTQYF. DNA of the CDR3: TGTGCCAGCAGCCAAGCGGGGGGGCGTGTAGATACGCAGTATTTT.

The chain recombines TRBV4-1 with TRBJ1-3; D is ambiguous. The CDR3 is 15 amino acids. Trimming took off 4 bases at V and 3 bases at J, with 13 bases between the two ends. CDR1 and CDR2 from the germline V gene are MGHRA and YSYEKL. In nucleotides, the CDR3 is TGCGCCAGCAGCCTCCTCAGGCACCTTGGAAACACCATATATTTT. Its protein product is CASSLLRHLGNTIYF.

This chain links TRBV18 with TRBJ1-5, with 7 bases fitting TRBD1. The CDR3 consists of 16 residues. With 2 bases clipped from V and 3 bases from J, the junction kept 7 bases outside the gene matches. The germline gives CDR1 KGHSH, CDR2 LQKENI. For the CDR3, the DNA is TGTGCCAGCTCACCATCGGGTACAGGGGTCAATCAGCCCCAGCATTTT. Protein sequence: CASSPSGTGVNQPQHF.

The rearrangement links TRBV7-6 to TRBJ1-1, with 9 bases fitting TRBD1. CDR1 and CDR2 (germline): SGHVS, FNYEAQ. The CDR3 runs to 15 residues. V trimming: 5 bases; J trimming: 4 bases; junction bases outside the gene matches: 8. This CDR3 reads CASSPPGTGFTEAFF. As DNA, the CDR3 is TGTGCCAGCAGCCCCCCCGGGACAGGGTTCACTGAAGCTTTCTTT. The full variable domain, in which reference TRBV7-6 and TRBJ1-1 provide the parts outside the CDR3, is GAGVSQSPRYKVTKRGQDVALRCDPISGHVSLYWYRQALGQGPEFLTYFNYEAQQDKSGLPNDRFSAERPEGSISTLTIQRTEQRDSAMYRCASSPPGTGFTEAFFGQGTRLTVV.

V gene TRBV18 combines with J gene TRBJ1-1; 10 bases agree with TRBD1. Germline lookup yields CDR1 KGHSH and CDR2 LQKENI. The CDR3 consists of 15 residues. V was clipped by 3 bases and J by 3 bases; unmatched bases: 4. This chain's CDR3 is CASSPRTGGDTEAFF. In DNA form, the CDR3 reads TGTGCCAGCTCACCGCGGACAGGGGGAGACACTGAAGCTTTCTTT.

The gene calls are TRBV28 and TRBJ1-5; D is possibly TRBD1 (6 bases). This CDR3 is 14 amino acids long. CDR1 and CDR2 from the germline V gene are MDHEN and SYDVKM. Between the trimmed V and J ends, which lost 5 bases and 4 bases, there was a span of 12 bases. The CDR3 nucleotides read TGTGCCAGCAGTCAAGGGGGGGTGAATCAGCCCCAGCATTTT. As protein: CASSQGGVNQPQHF.

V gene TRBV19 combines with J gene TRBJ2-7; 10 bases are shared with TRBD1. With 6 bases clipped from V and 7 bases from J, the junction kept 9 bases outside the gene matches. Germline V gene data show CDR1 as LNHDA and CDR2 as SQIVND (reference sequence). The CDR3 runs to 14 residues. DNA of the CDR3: TGTGCCAGTAGGGGACAGGGGACCTTTGGGGAGCAGTACTTC. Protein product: CASRGQGTFGEQYF.

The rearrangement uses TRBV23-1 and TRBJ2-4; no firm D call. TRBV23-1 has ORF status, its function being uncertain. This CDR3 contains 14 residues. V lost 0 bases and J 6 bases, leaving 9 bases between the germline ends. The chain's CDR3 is CASSQSKPRNIQYF. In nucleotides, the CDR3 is TGCGCCAGCAGTCAATCTAAGCCGAGAAACATTCAGTACTTC.

This CDR3 is CASSQASGVRDEQFF. CDR3 nucleotide sequence: TGTGCCAGCAGCCAAGCTAGCGGGGTACGGGATGAGCAGTTCTTC. V is TRBV11-2 and J is TRBJ2-1; 9 positions match TRBD2. The CDR3 length is 15 residues. Germline V gives CDR1 SGHAT, CDR2 FQNNGV. J was trimmed by 8 bases and V by 5 bases; bases with no gene match: 10.